Here is one TCR beta chain with its context. The sample comes from a study of shared clonotypes between healthy human individuals. V dropped 3 bases and J dropped 4 bases, with 12 bases sitting between them. The CDR3 contains 13 residues. Germline V lookup: CDR1 SQVTM, CDR2 ANQGSEA. Authors' analysis steps: ImmunoSEQ output held junction-only sequences without quality scores, so filtering differed. The repertoire was sequenced with immunoSEQ multiplex PCR; TCRdb's copy has only in-frame clones and lacks some. V and J calls and clone size are given by that table; D and trimming were obtained from the DNA. The top ten hold around 24% of the sample, which has under 130,000 clones, just over 65% seen once. Those who donated, Caucasian adults without exception, all lived in Nashville, Tennessee.

The sequencing input was memory CD8+ T cells sorted from blood. Subset denoted: CD45RO+ cells pooled with CCR7-negative TemRA cells. V gene TRBV29-1 combines with J gene TRBJ1-2; D call uncertain. This clonotype was obtained from a woman in her 30s in good health. CDR3 nucleotide sequence: TGCAGCGTTGAGGACGGGCAAATCTATGGCTACACCTTC. The encoded protein is CSVEDGQIYGYTF.